The clone carrying this T cell receptor (beta chain) was counted between two and nine times. What it recognizes is unknown. Sample-barcoded 5' priming and a J-beta primer mix drove a second PCR of 7 to 11 cycles. In TCRdb, the 5' RACE reads were re-called with MiXCR into one record per CDR3 protein. The sample includes about 1.8 million distinct CDR3 sequences, less than 50% seen only once; the top ten take approximately 2%. The sample originates from a study of blood T cells in healthy people across ages. Germline CDR1 and CDR2: MNHEY and SVGAGI. Trimming pared 0 bases from V and 11 bases from J, leaving 16 bases between. This CDR3 has 14 residues. Overall study results and limits: The recorded TCR beta diversity per million T cells decreased in a roughly linear manner with age.

Caucasian individuals from Russia who were healthy and aged roughly 6 to 95 acted as donors. Each sample yielded at least 6 million isolated PBMCs. This receptor was identified in a woman between 40 and 55 years old in good health. The rearrangement uses TRBV6-5 and TRBJ2-5, with D perhaps matching TRBD1 (5 bases). The sample was blood. CDR3 region: CASSYSGAPREQYF. The DNA of the CDR3 is TGTGCCAGCAGTTACTCAGGGGCGCCGCGAGAGCAGTACTTC.